This TCR beta chain is from a study of shared clonotypes between healthy human individuals. The V and J ends lost 6 bases and 8 bases respectively, with 17 bases between them. Per the germline V gene, CDR1 is SGHAT and CDR2 is FQNNGV. CDR3 length: 15 amino acids. Sequencing used immunoSEQ multiplex PCR; TCRdb keeps in-frame clones, though not all of them. The sample yields fewer than 3 million clones, around 93% seen once. The rearrangement links TRBV11-2 to TRBJ1-6; no clear D. Material for sequencing was naive CD4+ T cells from PBMCs. Sample subset: CD45RA+ positively selected. The clonotype comes from a man younger than 30 in good health. Some clones in this sample may be carry-over from other donors' samples. The CDR3 is CASSPPQVHHSPLHF. CDR3 nucleotide sequence: TGTGCCAGCAGTCCCCCTCAGGTCCATCATTCACCCCTCCACTTT.